This TCR beta chain was captured in a study of T-cell reconstitution after alpha-beta-depleted transplantation in children. Study-level results: The authors attributed T-cell counts and diversity one year after transplant mostly to newly produced T cells. Expanded graft clones, several hundred of them, were reportedly the source of alpha-beta T cells about two months after transplant. Some patients' high day-60 TCRbeta diversity was traced to surviving recipient T cells and thymic progenitors.

This clonotype was recorded at least ten times. Its antigen remains unidentified. The CDR3 length is 16 residues. Germline CDR1 and CDR2: SGHVS and FQNEAQ. Trimming pared 5 bases from V and 0 bases from J, leaving 16 bases between. Unique molecular identifiers tagged the TCRbeta library. Using its own MiXCR run on the PCR reads, TCRdb lists one record per CDR3 protein. Here the sample spans 200,000 to 300,000 distinct CDR3 sequences, roughly 8.2% being singletons. The chain has TRBV7-8 and TRBJ2-5; perhaps TRBD1 as D (6 bases). The TCR originated in a male patient younger than 18 who had a stem cell transplant for acute lymphoblastic leukemia, so the T cells may come from the graft donor. Sequenced here: PBMCs, mostly from graft donor cells, sampled 180 days after TCRalphabeta/CD19-depleted stem cell transplant. The CDR3 sequence is CASSRFKRGYQETQYF. The CDR3 DNA reads as TGTGCCAGCAGCCGCTTTAAGAGGGGGTACCAAGAGACCCAGTACTTC. The full variable domain, with the rest looked up from reference TRBV7-8 and TRBJ2-5, is GAGVSQSPRYKVAKRGQDVALRCDPISGHVSLFWYQQALGQGPEFLTYFQNEAQLDKSGLPSDRFFAERPEGSVSTLKIQRTQQEDSAVYLCASSRFKRGYQETQYFGPGTRLLVL.